The T cell receptor beta chain described here comes from a study of control samples from healthy donors and cancer patients. TCRdb's table, derived via immunoSEQ multiplex PCR, lists solely in-frame clones and lacks some. Of approximately 170,000 clones in the sample, roughly 93% are singletons; the top ten hold 4.1%. This CDR3 contains 10 residues. Trimming pared 1 base from V and 8 bases from J, leaving 5 bases between. The germline gives CDR1 DFQATT, CDR2 SNEGSKA (reference sequence). V and J are TRBV20-1 and TRBJ1-2; D unresolved. The sequence was obtained from a woman aged 55 to 70 in good health. Sequences were obtained from blood. CDR3 amino acids: CSARGAGYTF. In DNA, the CDR3 is TGCAGTGCTAGAGGCGCGGGCTACACCTTC.